This T cell receptor beta chain is drawn from a study of Ad26.COV2.S vaccination and SARS-CoV-2 variants. Points from the study as a whole: The authors reported substantial breadth in spike-specific CD8+ and CD4+ T cell responses after vaccination.

Treatment described: approximately 18 received Ad26.COV2.S at low or high dose, single or two shots; 5 received placebo; per-sample allocation not given. Sampling happened 63 days after the first vaccine or placebo injection. An adult aged 18-55 years in Boston served as the donor. As for this clone: No antigen is known for it.

Assay: immunoSEQ multiplex PCR; the TCRdb copy retains only in-frame clones and omits some. The table has 350,000 to 500,000 clones, roughly 89% seen once. The CDR3 loop spans 15 amino acids. V and J are TRBV21-1 and TRBJ1-1. TRBV21-1 is deemed a pseudogene. This TCR was sampled from a person aged 18-65 years who received the Ad26.COV2.S COVID-19 vaccine or a placebo. The source was peripheral blood, collected in a trial of Ad26.COV2.S vaccine versus placebo. The CDR3 DNA follows: TGTGCCAGCAGCAAGGCAGGACCATTGAACACTGAAGCTTTCTTT. This gives the protein CASSKAGPLNTEAFF.